The 21 T cell receptor beta chains below come from one sample, sequenced in a study of cytomegalovirus exposure and HLA in healthy donors. Amplification used 60 Vbeta primers and 13 Jbeta primers. TCRdb's table, derived via immunoSEQ multiplex PCR, lists solely in-frame clones and lacks some. The sample holds 65,000 to 70,000 clones, around 76% seen once. Input material: PBMCs. Receptors originate from a man in his fifties or sixties in good health and CMV-seronegative.

The rearrangement uses TRBV11-3 and TRBJ2-5; D perhaps matches TRBD2 (6 bases). From germline, CDR1 is SGHNT and CDR2 YENEEA. CDR3 size: 14 residues. V was shortened by 5 bases and J by 2 bases, with 12 bases between the two germline ends. CDR3 loop: CASSGGTEQETQYF. The CDR3 DNA is TGTGCCAGCAGCGGAGGGACGGAGCAAGAGACCCAGTACTTC.

V gene TRBV27 combines with J gene TRBJ2-1; TRBD2 matches 8 bases. This CDR3 spans 16 amino acids. Germline assignment: CDR1 MNHEY and CDR2 SMNVEV (reference sequence). The trim removed 5 bases at V and 9 bases at J, leaving 15 bases unmatched. The CDR3 bases are TGTGCCAGCAGTCCCATTAGGGTAGCGGGGCCCATTGAGCAGTTCTTC. Its translation: CASSPIRVAGPIEQFF.

The V and J genes are TRBV7-9 and TRBJ1-1; TRBD1 matches 9 bases. The CDR3 has 15 amino acids. CDR1 and CDR2 from the germline V gene are SEHNR and FQNEAQ (reference sequence). Germline trimming cut 5 bases from V and 5 bases from J; bases unmatched to any gene: 9. CDR3 residues: CASSILGQGNTEAFF. The CDR3, as DNA: TGTGCCAGCAGCATACTGGGACAGGGTAATACTGAAGCTTTCTTT.

The chain carries TRBV6-4 and TRBJ2-1, with 8 bases matching TRBD2. Germline lookup yields CDR1 MRHNA and CDR2 SNTAGT. The V segment lost 5 bases and the J segment 4 bases; nucleotides outside the gene matches: 4. The CDR3 covers 14 residues. The CDR3 loop reads CASSPTSGYNEQFF. The CDR3 DNA is TGTGCCAGCAGTCCCACTAGCGGTTACAATGAGCAGTTCTTC.

The CDR3 here is CSVVSTNSNQPQHF. The CDR3 bases are TGCAGCGTTGTAAGTACTAATAGCAATCAGCCCCAGCATTTT. This chain uses TRBV29-1 with TRBJ1-5; no clear D gene. This CDR3 contains 14 residues. Looked up from germline, CDR1 is SQVTM and CDR2 is ANQGSEA. Trimming pared 4 bases from V and 0 bases from J, leaving 10 bases between.

The V gene is TRBV7-9, the J gene TRBJ2-3, with D possibly TRBD2 on 6 matching bases. The CDR3 has 15 residues. CDR1 and CDR2 (germline): SEHNR, FQNEAQ (reference sequence). V was pared by 2 bases and J by 6 bases, with 15 bases between. In nucleotides, the CDR3 is TGTGCCAGCAGCTTAACCGGGACTGGCCCCGATACGCAGTATTTT. It translates to CASSLTGTGPDTQYF.

This chain links TRBV6-6 with TRBJ2-5; 8 bases align to TRBD1. Germline loops: CDR1 MNHNY, CDR2 SVGAGI (reference sequence). V lost 7 bases and J lost 4; bases outside the gene matches: 11. This CDR3 comprises 15 residues. CDR3 bases: TGTGCCAGCAAGAGGCAGGGGGCTGGGAGAGAGACCCAGTACTTC. Encoded protein: CASKRQGAGRETQYF.

This clone occurred a few times. The V gene is TRBV7-2, the J gene TRBJ2-3; tentatively, D is TRBD2 (6 bases). V shed 3 bases and J shed 3 bases, with 13 bases lying between them. The CDR3 runs to 15 residues. Per germline, CDR1 SGHTA and CDR2 FQGNSA. CDR3 loop: CASSFQPTRTDTQYF. DNA of the CDR3: TGTGCCAGCAGCTTCCAACCGACTAGGACAGATACGCAGTATTTT.

In regard to this clone: At the DNA level, this CDR3 is encoded by other sequences in the same sample as well. This chain joins TRBV4-1 and TRBJ1-2, with TRBD1 as a possible D gene (5 bases). Trimming cost V 0 bases and J 8 bases, with 16 bases left between them. The CDR3 totals 15 residues. Germline lookup yields CDR1 MGHRA and CDR2 YSYEKL. CDR3 in DNA: TGCGCCAGCAGCCAAGAAAGGGGCCGGGTTGAAGGCTACACCTTC. Amino acids: CASSQERGRVEGYTF.

The chain recombines TRBV7-9 with TRBJ2-7; tentative D call: TRBD1 (7 bases). V dropped 10 bases and J dropped 4 bases, with 14 bases sitting between them. Germline loops: CDR1 SEHNR, CDR2 FQNEAQ (reference sequence). The CDR3 extends over 12 amino acids. The CDR3 nucleotides are TGTGCCACCGACAGGGCGGGGTACGAGCAGTACTTC. Translating gives CATDRAGYEQYF. The entire variable domain, with the rest obtained from reference TRBV7-9 and TRBJ2-7, is as follows: DTGVSQNPRHKITKRGQNVTFRCDPISEHNRLYWYRQTLGQGPEFLTYFQNEAQLEKSRLLSDRFSAERPKGSFSTLEIQRTEQGDSAMYLCATDRAGYEQYFGPGTRLTVT.

V and J are TRBV27 and TRBJ2-4, with 8 bases matching TRBD1. Germline CDR1 MNHEY, CDR2 SMNVEV (reference sequence). The CDR3 is made up of 16 amino acids. Losses at the gene ends were 3 bases for V and 1 base for J; bases not matched to a gene: 5. The CDR3 nucleotides read TGTGCCAGCAGTTTTGGACAGGGTACGGCCAAAAACATTCAGTACTTC. This codes for CASSFGQGTAKNIQYF.

The rearrangement links TRBV25-1 to TRBJ1-4, with 10 positions matching TRBD1. Germline assignment: CDR1 MGHDK and CDR2 SYGVNS. V gave up 5 bases and J gave up 9 bases; unmatched junction bases: 3. This CDR3 comprises 13 residues. The CDR3 DNA is TGTGCCAGCAGTCCGGGACAGGGGCAAAAACTGTTTTTT. As protein: CASSPGQGQKLFF.

The CDR3 nucleotides are TGTGCCAGCAGCCGAGAACTCGGGACAGGAGGCTCCCCCTATGGCTACACCTTC. Translated, it gives CASSRELGTGGSPYGYTF. V and J are TRBV4-2 and TRBJ1-2; 8 bases are a match to TRBD1. Per germline, CDR1 LGHNA and CDR2 YNFKEQ. This CDR3 spans 18 amino acids. The V gene end was trimmed by 4 bases and the J gene end by 4 bases; junction bases not matched to a gene: 17.

The gene calls are TRBV29-1 and TRBJ1-1; D is uncertain. V gave up 4 bases and J gave up 5 bases, with 14 bases separating them. Germline CDR1 and CDR2: SQVTM and ANQGSEA. This CDR3 region has 13 residues. The CDR3 DNA is TGCAGCGTTGCGTCCCGGACGGGGACTGAAGCTTTCTTT. Its protein product is CSVASRTGTEAFF.

This clone was detected only a few times. This chain links TRBV6-1 with TRBJ1-1; 10 nucleotides align to TRBD1. CDR1 is MNHNS, CDR2 SASEGT, per germline. The V gene end was trimmed by 4 bases and the J gene end by 0 bases; junction bases not matched to a gene: 8. This CDR3 contains 17 residues. The CDR3 DNA is TGTGCCAGCAGTGCCCGGACGGGACAGGGGATGAACACTGAAGCTTTCTTT. Translated, it gives CASSARTGQGMNTEAFF.

The chain is built from TRBV9 and TRBJ1-6, with TRBD1 identical over 7 bases. V lost 1 base to trimming and J lost 4 bases; unmatched junction nucleotides: 5. The CDR3 covers 16 residues. The germline CDR1 and CDR2 sequences are SGDLS and YYNGEE. The CDR3 loop reads CASSVKGQLYNSPLHF. The DNA for the CDR3 is TGTGCCAGCAGCGTAAAGGGACAGCTATATAATTCACCCCTCCACTTT.

This chain links TRBV10-3 with TRBJ1-2; the match to TRBD1 covers 7 bases. The CDR3 consists of 15 residues. The V and J ends lost 4 bases and 4 bases, in that order; junction bases with no gene match: 9. Germline assignment: CDR1 ENHRY and CDR2 SYGVKD. The CDR3 DNA sequence: TGTGCCATCAGTGGAAGTAACAGGGGATCCTATGGCTACACCTTC. Its protein product is CAISGSNRGSYGYTF.

V usage is TRBV6-5 and J usage is TRBJ2-5, with D hard to call. Trimming removed 2 bases from V and 2 bases from J, with 9 bases in between. Looked up from germline, CDR1 is MNHEY and CDR2 is SVGAGI. CDR3 length: 14 residues. CDR3 sequence reads: CASSYTSIQETQYF. The CDR3 coding sequence is TGTGCCAGCAGTTACACAAGTATTCAAGAGACCCAGTACTTC.

The chain combines TRBV29-1 with TRBJ2-7, with 7 bases identical to TRBD2. The CDR3 runs 14 residues. The V gene end was trimmed by 7 bases and the J gene end by 2 bases; junction bases not matched to a gene: 11. The germline CDR1 and CDR2 sequences are SQVTM and ANQGSEA. For the CDR3, the DNA is TGCAGCGCCGGGGTGCGGGGGAGGACCTACGAGCAGTACTTC. Translated, it gives CSAGVRGRTYEQYF.

The chain couples TRBV9 to TRBJ1-6, with TRBD1 matching 9 bases. J lost 9 bases, V lost 3 bases, and 7 bases had no gene match. The germline CDR1 and CDR2 sequences are SGDLS and YYNGEE. This CDR3 has 15 amino acids. The CDR3: CASSARGQGSSPLHF. CDR3 in DNA: TGTGCCAGCAGCGCCCGGGGACAGGGATCTTCACCCCTCCACTTT. Full variable domain (remainder filled in from reference TRBV9 and TRBJ1-6): DSGVTQTPKHLITATGQRVTLRCSPRSGDLSVYWYQQSLDQGLQFLIQYYNGEERAKGNILERFSAQQFPDLHSELNLSSLELGDSALYFCASSARGQGSSPLHFGNGTRLTVT.

The genes are TRBV28 and TRBJ1-1; the D is unclear. Between the trimmed V and J ends, which lost 2 bases and 1 base, there was a span of 8 bases. The germline V gene has CDR1 MDHEN and CDR2 SYDVKM. CDR3 length: 14 residues. The CDR3 loop is CASSLGSGNTEAFF. The CDR3 bases are TGTGCCAGCAGTTTAGGAAGCGGGAACACTGAAGCTTTCTTT.